Listed below are T cell receptor beta chains from one sample, sequenced in a study of cytomegalovirus exposure and HLA in healthy donors. The assay was immunoSEQ multiplex PCR, and TCRdb's table has in-frame clones only and misses some. The sample lists about 210,000 clones, roughly 87% seen once, with about 6% in the top ten. The sample taken for sequencing was PBMCs. These receptors were obtained from a man between 40 and 49 years old in good health and CMV-seropositive. Both conserved end residues are part of each CDR3. A D gene is named only where the DNA matches it firmly. Only part of the rows carry a size: once, few, many, or a class if the clone is expanded.

clone_size: .
j_call: TRBJ2-2
cdr3_length: 16
d_call: TRBD2
v_call: TRBV11-3
cdr3_aa: CASSLVVAGSDGELFF
cdr3_nt: TGTGCCAGCAGCTTAGTGGTAGCGGGGTCAGACGGGGAGCTGTTTTTT

clone_size: .
j_call: TRBJ2-1
cdr3_length: 12
d_call: .
v_call: TRBV7-2
cdr3_aa: CASSLAINEQFF
cdr3_nt: TGTGCCAGCAGCTTAGCTATAAATGAGCAGTTCTTC

clone_size: .
j_call: TRBJ2-7
cdr3_length: 12
d_call: TRBD1
v_call: TRBV2
cdr3_aa: CAIRDSSYEQYF
cdr3_nt: TGTGCCATCCGGGACAGCTCCTACGAGCAGTACTTC

clone_size: .
j_call: TRBJ2-7
cdr3_length: 14
d_call: .
v_call: TRBV10-3
cdr3_aa: CAISDLDTSYEQYF
cdr3_nt: TGTGCCATCAGTGACCTTGACACCTCCTACGAGCAGTACTTC

clone_size: .
j_call: TRBJ1-2
cdr3_length: 15
d_call: TRBD1
v_call: TRBV19
cdr3_aa: CASSPYWDSLYGYTF
cdr3_nt: TGTGCCAGTAGTCCCTACTGGGACAGTCTCTATGGCTACACCTTC

clone_size: .
j_call: TRBJ2-7
cdr3_length: 16
d_call: TRBD1
v_call: TRBV5-4
cdr3_aa: CASSLEPGTGVNEQYF
cdr3_nt: TGTGCCAGCAGCCTAGAACCCGGGACAGGGGTTAACGAGCAGTACTTC

clone_size: few
j_call: TRBJ1-1
cdr3_length: 14
d_call: .
v_call: TRBV18
cdr3_aa: CASSPYRANTEAFF
cdr3_nt: TGTGCCAGCTCACCATACAGGGCGAACACTGAAGCTTTCTTT

clone_size: once
j_call: TRBJ2-7
cdr3_length: 14
d_call: TRBD2
v_call: TRBV19
cdr3_aa: CASSMWGGTYEQYF
cdr3_nt: TGTGCCAGTAGTATGTGGGGAGGGACCTACGAGCAGTACTTC

clone_size: .
j_call: TRBJ2-1
cdr3_length: 15
d_call: .
v_call: TRBV5-4
cdr3_aa: CASSTGDSAGDEQFF
cdr3_nt: TGTGCCAGCAGCACCGGGGACTCGGCGGGCGATGAGCAGTTCTTC

clone_size: .
j_call: TRBJ2-6
cdr3_length: 18
d_call: .
v_call: TRBV5-1
cdr3_aa: CASSLGGGHISGANVLTF
cdr3_nt: TGCGCCAGCAGCTTGGGTGGAGGGCATATCTCTGGGGCCAACGTCCTGACTTTC

clone_size: few
j_call: TRBJ2-5
cdr3_length: 13
d_call: .
v_call: TRBV6-1
cdr3_aa: CASIRHFQETQYF
cdr3_nt: TGTGCCAGCATCAGACACTTCCAAGAGACCCAGTACTTC

clone_size: .
j_call: TRBJ1-1
cdr3_length: 13
d_call: .
v_call: TRBV5-6
cdr3_aa: CASSRDLNTEAFF
cdr3_nt: TGTGCCAGCAGCCGGGACTTGAACACTGAAGCTTTCTTT

clone_size: .
j_call: TRBJ1-1
cdr3_length: 14
d_call: .
v_call: TRBV19
cdr3_aa: CASSMGHIGTEAFF
cdr3_nt: TGTGCCAGTAGTATGGGACATATAGGGACTGAAGCTTTCTTT

clone_size: few
j_call: TRBJ2-6
cdr3_length: 16
d_call: .
v_call: TRBV27
cdr3_aa: CASSLRGGAGANVLTF
cdr3_nt: TGTGCCAGCAGTTTACGGGGAGGCGCTGGGGCCAACGTCCTGACTTTC

clone_size: many
j_call: TRBJ2-7
cdr3_length: 14
d_call: .
v_call: TRBV4-2
cdr3_aa: CASSPGDWTYEQYF
cdr3_nt: TGTGCCAGCAGCCCCGGAGACTGGACCTACGAGCAGTACTTC

clone_size: .
j_call: TRBJ2-5
cdr3_length: 17
d_call: TRBD2
v_call: TRBV10-3
cdr3_aa: CAIRAPGLAGGQETQYF
cdr3_nt: TGTGCCATCAGAGCCCCGGGACTAGCGGGGGGGCAAGAGACCCAGTACTTC

clone_size: .
j_call: TRBJ2-7
cdr3_length: 15
d_call: TRBD2
v_call: TRBV7-8
cdr3_aa: CASSPGLAETYEQYF
cdr3_nt: TGTGCCAGCAGCCCAGGACTAGCTGAGACCTACGAGCAGTACTTC

clone_size: .
j_call: TRBJ2-3
cdr3_length: 15
d_call: TRBD2
v_call: TRBV7-2
cdr3_aa: CASSYSSGSGDTQYF
cdr3_nt: TGTGCCAGCAGCTACTCTAGCGGGAGCGGAGATACGCAGTATTTT

clone_size: .
j_call: TRBJ2-1
cdr3_length: 14
d_call: .
v_call: TRBV29-1
cdr3_aa: CSVEGYGELNEQFF
cdr3_nt: TGCAGCGTTGAGGGGTATGGGGAGTTAAATGAGCAGTTCTTC

clone_size: .
j_call: TRBJ2-7
cdr3_length: 12
d_call: TRBD1
v_call: TRBV29-1
cdr3_aa: CSVAGGLDEQYF
cdr3_nt: TGCAGCGTTGCAGGGGGCCTGGACGAGCAGTACTTC

clone_size: .
j_call: TRBJ2-1
cdr3_length: 14
d_call: TRBD2
v_call: TRBV19
cdr3_aa: CASSSGSLGNEQFF
cdr3_nt: TGTGCCAGTAGTAGCGGGAGTCTCGGCAATGAGCAGTTCTTC

clone_size: .
j_call: TRBJ2-2
cdr3_length: 14
d_call: .
v_call: TRBV6-5
cdr3_aa: CAAHGVGKTGELFF
cdr3_nt: TGTGCCGCCCACGGGGTGGGTAAAACCGGGGAGCTGTTTTTT

clone_size: .
j_call: TRBJ2-7
cdr3_length: 15
d_call: TRBD2
v_call: TRBV6-5
cdr3_aa: CASRRPRTSANEQYF
cdr3_nt: TGTGCCAGCAGACGACCTCGGACTAGCGCCAACGAGCAGTACTTC

clone_size: .
j_call: TRBJ2-4
cdr3_length: 17
d_call: TRBD1
v_call: TRBV12-5
cdr3_aa: CASGLVLGTGTKNIQYF
cdr3_nt: TGTGCTAGTGGTTTGGTCCTTGGGACAGGGACCAAAAACATTCAGTACTTC

clone_size: .
j_call: TRBJ1-1
cdr3_length: 13
d_call: .
v_call: TRBV27
cdr3_aa: CASSLNTGLEAFF
cdr3_nt: TGTGCCAGCAGTTTAAACACAGGCCTTGAAGCTTTCTTT

clone_size: few
j_call: TRBJ2-1
cdr3_length: 15
d_call: TRBD2
v_call: TRBV27
cdr3_aa: CASSSTSGGYNEQFF
cdr3_nt: TGTGCCAGCAGTTCCACTAGCGGGGGCTACAATGAGCAGTTCTTC

clone_size: .
j_call: TRBJ1-3
cdr3_length: 15
d_call: TRBD1
v_call: TRBV7-2
cdr3_aa: CASSIGQGKGNTIYF
cdr3_nt: TGTGCCAGCAGCATTGGACAGGGGAAGGGAAACACCATATATTTT

clone_size: .
j_call: TRBJ1-1
cdr3_length: 15
d_call: TRBD1
v_call: TRBV30
cdr3_aa: CAWSVPGTANTEAFF
cdr3_nt: TGTGCCTGGAGTGTACCCGGGACAGCGAACACTGAAGCTTTCTTT

clone_size: .
j_call: TRBJ2-3
cdr3_length: 12
d_call: .
v_call: TRBV5-1
cdr3_aa: CASKLDTDTQYF
cdr3_nt: TGCGCCAGCAAGCTCGACACAGATACGCAGTATTTT

clone_size: .
j_call: TRBJ1-2
cdr3_length: 14
d_call: .
v_call: TRBV5-1
cdr3_aa: CASSLATGDYGYTF
cdr3_nt: TGCGCCAGCAGCTTGGCAACCGGGGACTATGGCTACACCTTC

clone_size: .
j_call: TRBJ2-5
cdr3_length: 16
d_call: TRBD2
v_call: TRBV5-1
cdr3_aa: CASSSEGSGGVETQYF
cdr3_nt: TGCGCCAGCAGCTCGGAAGGGTCGGGAGGTGTCGAGACCCAGTACTTC

clone_size: .
j_call: TRBJ1-5
cdr3_length: 13
d_call: .
v_call: TRBV7-9
cdr3_aa: CASSSSERDTQHF
cdr3_nt: TGTGCCAGCAGCTCCTCGGAGCGGGACACGCAGCATTTT

clone_size: .
j_call: TRBJ1-4
cdr3_length: 15
d_call: .
v_call: TRBV14
cdr3_aa: CASSFRHHRDEKLFF
cdr3_nt: TGTGCCAGCAGCTTCCGCCACCACAGGGATGAAAAACTGTTTTTT